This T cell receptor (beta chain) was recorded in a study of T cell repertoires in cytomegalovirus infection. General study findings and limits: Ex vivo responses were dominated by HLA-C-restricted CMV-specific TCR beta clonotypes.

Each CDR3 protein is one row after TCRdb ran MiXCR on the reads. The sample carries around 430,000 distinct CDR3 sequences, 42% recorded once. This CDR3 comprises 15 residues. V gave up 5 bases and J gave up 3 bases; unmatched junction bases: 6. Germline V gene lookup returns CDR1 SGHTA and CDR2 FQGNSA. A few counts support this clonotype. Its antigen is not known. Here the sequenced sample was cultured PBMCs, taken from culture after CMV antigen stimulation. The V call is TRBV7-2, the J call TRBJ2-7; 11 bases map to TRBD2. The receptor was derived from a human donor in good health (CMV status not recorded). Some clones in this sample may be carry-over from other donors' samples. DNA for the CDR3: TGTGCCAGCAGCCGTAGGACTAGCGGGTTCTACGAGCAGTACTTC. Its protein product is CASSRRTSGFYEQYF.